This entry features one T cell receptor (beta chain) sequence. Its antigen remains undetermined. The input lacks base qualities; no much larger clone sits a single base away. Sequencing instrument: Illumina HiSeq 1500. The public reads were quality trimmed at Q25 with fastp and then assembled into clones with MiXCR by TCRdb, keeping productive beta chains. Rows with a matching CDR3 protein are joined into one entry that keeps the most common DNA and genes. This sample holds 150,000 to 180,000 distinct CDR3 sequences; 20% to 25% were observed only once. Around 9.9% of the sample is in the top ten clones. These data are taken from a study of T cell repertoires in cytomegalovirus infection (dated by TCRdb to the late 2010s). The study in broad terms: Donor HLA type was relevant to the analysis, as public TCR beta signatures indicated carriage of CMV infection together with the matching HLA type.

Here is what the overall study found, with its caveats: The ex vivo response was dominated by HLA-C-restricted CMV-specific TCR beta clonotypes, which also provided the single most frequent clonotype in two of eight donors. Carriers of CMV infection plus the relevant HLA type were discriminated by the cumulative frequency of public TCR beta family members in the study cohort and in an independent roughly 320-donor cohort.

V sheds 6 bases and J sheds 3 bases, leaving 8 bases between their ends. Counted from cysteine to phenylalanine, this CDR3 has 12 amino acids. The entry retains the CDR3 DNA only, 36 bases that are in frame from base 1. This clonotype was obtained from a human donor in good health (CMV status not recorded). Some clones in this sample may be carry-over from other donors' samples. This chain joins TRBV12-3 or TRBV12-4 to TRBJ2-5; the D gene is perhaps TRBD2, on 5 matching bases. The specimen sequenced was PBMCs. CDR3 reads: CASRAREETQYF. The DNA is TGTGCCAGCAGGGCGAGGGAAGAGACCCAGTACTTC.